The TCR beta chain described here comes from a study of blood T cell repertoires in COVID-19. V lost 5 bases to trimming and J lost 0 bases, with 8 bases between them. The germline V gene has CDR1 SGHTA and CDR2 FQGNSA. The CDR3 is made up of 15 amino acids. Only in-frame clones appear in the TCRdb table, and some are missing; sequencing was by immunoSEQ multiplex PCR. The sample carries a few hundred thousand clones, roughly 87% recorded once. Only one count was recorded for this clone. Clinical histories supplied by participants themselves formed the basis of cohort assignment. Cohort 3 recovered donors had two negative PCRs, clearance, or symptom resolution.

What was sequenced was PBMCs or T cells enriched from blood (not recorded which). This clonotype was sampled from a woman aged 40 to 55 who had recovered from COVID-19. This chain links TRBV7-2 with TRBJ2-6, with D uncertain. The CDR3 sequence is CASSPIFSGANVLTF. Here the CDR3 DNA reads TGTGCCAGCAGCCCTATATTCTCTGGGGCCAACGTCCTGACTTTC.